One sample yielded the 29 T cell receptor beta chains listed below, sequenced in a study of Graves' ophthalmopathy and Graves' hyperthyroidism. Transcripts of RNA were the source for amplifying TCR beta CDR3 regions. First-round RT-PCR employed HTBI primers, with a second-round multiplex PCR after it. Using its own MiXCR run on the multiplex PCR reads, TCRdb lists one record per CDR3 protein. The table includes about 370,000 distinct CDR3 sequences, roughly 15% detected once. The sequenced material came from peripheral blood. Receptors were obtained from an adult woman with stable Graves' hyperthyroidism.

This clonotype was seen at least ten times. Here the CDR3 reads CSAVRDAGIYEQYF. CDR3 in DNA: TGCAGTGCTGTTCGGGACGCCGGAATCTACGAGCAGTACTTC. The V and J genes are TRBV20-1 and TRBJ2-7, with D perhaps TRBD1 or TRBD2 (5 bases each). The CDR3 covers 14 residues. CDR1 is DFQATT, CDR2 SNEGSKA, per germline (reference sequence). The germline V and J ends were trimmed by 5 bases and 3 bases, with 17 bases remaining between them.

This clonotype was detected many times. The CDR3 loop reads CASSSQGGTGSFYGYTF. For the CDR3, the DNA is TGTGCCAGCAGCTCCCAAGGCGGGACAGGGTCCTTCTATGGCTACACCTTC. The V gene is TRBV7-2, the J gene TRBJ1-2; 9 bases line up with TRBD1. Germline values: CDR1 SGHTA, CDR2 FQGNSA. This CDR3 has 17 residues. With V trimmed by 4 bases and J by 4 bases, 13 bases remained unmatched.

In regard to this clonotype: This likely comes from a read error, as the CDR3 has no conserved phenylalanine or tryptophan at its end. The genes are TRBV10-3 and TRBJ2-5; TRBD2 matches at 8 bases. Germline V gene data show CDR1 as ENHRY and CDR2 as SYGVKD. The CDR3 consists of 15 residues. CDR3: CAISGLAGSSESQYY. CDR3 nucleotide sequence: TGTGCCATCAGTGGTTTAGCGGGATCTTCAGAGTCCCAGTACTAC.

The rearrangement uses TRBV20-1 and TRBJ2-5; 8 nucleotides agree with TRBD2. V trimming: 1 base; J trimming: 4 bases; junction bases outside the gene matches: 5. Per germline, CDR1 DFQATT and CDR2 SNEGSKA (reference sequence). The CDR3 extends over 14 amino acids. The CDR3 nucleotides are TGCAGTGCTAGAGCGGGGGGGCCAACAGAGACCCAGTACTTC. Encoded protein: CSARAGGPTETQYF.

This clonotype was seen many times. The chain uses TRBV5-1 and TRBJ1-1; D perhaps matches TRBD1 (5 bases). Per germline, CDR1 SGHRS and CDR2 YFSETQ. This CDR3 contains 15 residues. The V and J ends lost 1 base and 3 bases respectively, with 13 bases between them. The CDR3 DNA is TGCGCCAGCAGCTTGTCGAAGGGGTCGGACACTGAAGCTTTCTTT. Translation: CASSLSKGSDTEAFF. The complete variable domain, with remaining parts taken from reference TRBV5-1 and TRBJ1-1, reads KAGVTQTPRYLIKTRGQQVTLSCSPISGHRSVSWYQQTPGQGLQFLFEYFSETQRNKGNFPGRFSGRQFSNSRSEMNVSTLELGDSALYLCASSLSKGSDTEAFFGQGTRLTVV.

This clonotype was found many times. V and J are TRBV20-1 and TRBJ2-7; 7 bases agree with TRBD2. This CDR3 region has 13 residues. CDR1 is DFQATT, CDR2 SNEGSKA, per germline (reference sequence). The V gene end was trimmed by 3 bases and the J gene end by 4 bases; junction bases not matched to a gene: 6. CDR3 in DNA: TGCAGTGCTAGTGGGCGGGAGCGGTACGAGCAGTACTTC. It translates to CSASGRERYEQYF.

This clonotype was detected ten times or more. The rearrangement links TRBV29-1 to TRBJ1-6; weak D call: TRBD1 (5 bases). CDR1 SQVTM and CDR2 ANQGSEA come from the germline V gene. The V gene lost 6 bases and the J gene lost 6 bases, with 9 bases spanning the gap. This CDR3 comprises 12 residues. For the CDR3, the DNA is TGCAGCGTACGGGACGGTAATTCACCCCTCCACTTT. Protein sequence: CSVRDGNSPLHF.

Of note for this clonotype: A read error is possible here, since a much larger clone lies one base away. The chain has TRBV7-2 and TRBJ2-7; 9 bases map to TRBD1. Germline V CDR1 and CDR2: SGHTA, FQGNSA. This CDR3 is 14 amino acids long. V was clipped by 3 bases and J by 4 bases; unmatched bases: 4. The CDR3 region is CASSFDRGYYEQYV. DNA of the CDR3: TGTGCCAGCAGCTTTGACAGGGGGTATTACGAGCAGTACGTC.

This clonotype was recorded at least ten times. CDR3 nucleotide sequence: TGTGCCAGCAGCTTAGGGTCGGGTAGCGAGCAGTACTTC. Translating it yields CASSLGSGSEQYF. This chain uses TRBV7-3 with TRBJ2-7; D is ambiguous. Trimming took 2 bases from V and 6 from J, leaving 11 bases between them. Germline V gene data show CDR1 as SGHTA and CDR2 as FQGTGA. This CDR3 contains 13 residues.

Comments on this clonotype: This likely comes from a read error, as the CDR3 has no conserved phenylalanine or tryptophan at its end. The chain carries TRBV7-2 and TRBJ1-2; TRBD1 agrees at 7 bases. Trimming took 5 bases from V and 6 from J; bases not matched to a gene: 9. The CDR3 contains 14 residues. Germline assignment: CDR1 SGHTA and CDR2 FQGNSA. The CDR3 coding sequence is TGTGCCAGCAGCGCAGACAGGGAACCAGATGGCTACACCGTC. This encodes CASSADREPDGYTV.

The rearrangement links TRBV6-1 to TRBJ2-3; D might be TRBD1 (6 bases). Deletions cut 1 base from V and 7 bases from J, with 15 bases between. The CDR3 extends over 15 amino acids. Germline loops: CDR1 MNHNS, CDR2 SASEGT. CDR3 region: CASSEVGQGKNTQYF. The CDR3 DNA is TGTGCCAGCAGTGAAGTTGGTCAGGGGAAAAATACGCAGTATTTT.

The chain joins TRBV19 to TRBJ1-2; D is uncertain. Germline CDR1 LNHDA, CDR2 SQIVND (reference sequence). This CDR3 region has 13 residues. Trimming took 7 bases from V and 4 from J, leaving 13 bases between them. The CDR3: CASTTQEGYGYTF. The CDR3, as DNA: TGTGCCAGTACCACCCAGGAGGGCTATGGCTACACCTTC.

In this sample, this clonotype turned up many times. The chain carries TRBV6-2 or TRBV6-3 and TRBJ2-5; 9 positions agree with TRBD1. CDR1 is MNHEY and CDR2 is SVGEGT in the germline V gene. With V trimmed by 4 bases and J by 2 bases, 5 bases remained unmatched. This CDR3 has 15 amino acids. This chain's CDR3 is CASSSGQGPQETQYF. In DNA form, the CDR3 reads TGTGCCAGCAGTTCGGGACAGGGACCTCAAGAGACCCAGTACTTC.

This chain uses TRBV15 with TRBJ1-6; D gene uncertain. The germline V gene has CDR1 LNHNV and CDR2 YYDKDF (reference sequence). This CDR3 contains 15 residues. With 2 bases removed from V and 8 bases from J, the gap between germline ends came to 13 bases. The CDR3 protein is CATSRRREGYSPLHF. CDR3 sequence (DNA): TGTGCCACCAGCAGACGCCGGGAAGGTTATTCACCCCTCCACTTT. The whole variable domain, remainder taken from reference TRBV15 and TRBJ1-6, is DAMVIQNPRYQVTQFGKPVTLSCSQTLNHNVMYWYQQKSSQAPKLLFHYYDKDFNNEADTPDNFQSRRPNTSFCFLDIRSPGLGDTAMYLCATSRRREGYSPLHFGNGTRLTVT.

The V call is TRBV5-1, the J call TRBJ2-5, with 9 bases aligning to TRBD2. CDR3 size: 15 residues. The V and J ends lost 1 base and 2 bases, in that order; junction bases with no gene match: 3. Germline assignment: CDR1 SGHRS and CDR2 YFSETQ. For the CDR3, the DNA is TGCGCCAGCAGCTTGCTAGCGGGAAATCAAGAGACCCAGTACTTC. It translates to CASSLLAGNQETQYF.

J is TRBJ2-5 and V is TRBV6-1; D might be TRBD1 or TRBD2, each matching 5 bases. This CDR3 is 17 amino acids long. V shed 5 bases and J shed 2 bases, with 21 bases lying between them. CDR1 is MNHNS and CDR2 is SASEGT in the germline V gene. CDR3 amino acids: CASSPLRFGRQQETQYF. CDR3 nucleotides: TGTGCCAGCAGTCCCCTCCGTTTTGGGAGACAGCAAGAGACCCAGTACTTC.

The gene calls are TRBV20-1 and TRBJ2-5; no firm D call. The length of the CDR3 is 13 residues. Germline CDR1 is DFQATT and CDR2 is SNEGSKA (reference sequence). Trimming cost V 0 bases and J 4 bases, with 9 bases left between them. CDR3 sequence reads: CSARESRPETQYF. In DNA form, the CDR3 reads TGCAGTGCTAGAGAATCTAGACCAGAGACCCAGTACTTC.

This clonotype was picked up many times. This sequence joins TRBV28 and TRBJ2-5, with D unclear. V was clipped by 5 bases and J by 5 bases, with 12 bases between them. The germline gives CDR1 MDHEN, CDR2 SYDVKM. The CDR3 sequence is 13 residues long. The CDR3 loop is CASSAPPSETQYF. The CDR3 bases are TGTGCCAGCAGTGCACCCCCGTCCGAGACCCAGTACTTC.

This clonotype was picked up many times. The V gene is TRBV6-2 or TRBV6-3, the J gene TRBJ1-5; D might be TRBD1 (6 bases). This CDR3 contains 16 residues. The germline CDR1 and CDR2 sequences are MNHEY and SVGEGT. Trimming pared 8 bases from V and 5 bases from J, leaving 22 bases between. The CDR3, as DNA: TGTGCCAGCCGGACAGCAGGGGCCCCTTCGTATCAGCCCCAGCATTTT. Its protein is CASRTAGAPSYQPQHF.

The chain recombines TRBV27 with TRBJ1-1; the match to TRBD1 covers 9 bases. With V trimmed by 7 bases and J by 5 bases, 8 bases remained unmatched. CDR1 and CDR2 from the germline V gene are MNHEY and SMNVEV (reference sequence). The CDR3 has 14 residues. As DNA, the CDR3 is TGTGCCAGCACCGCGGACAGGGGTCGGACTGAAGCTTTCTTT. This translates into CASTADRGRTEAFF.

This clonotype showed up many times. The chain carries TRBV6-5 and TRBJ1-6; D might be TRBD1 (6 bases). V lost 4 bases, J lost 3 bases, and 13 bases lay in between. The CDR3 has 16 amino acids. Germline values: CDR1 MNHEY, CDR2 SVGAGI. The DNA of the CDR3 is TGTGCCAGCAGTTGGGGAGGGGGTGTCTATAATTCACCCCTCCACTTT. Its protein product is CASSWGGGVYNSPLHF.

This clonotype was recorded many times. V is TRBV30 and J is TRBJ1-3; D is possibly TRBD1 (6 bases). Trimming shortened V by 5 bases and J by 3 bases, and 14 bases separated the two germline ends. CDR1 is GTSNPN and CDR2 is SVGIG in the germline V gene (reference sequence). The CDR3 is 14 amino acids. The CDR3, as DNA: TGTGCCTGGGGACATCGGACAGTTGGAAACACCATATATTTT. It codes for CAWGHRTVGNTIYF.

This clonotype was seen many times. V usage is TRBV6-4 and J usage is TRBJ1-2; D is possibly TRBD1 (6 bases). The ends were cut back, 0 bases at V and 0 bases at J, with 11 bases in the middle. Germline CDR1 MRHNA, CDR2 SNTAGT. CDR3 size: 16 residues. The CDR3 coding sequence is TGTGCCAGCAGTGACTCTTCGACAGGAGCTAACTATGGCTACACCTTC. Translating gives CASSDSSTGANYGYTF.

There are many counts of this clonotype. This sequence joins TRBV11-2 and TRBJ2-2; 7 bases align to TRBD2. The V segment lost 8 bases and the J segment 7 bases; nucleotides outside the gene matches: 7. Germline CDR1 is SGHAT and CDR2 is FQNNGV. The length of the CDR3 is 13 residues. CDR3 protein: CASSTSLHGELFF. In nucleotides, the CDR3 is TGTGCCAGCTCGACTAGCCTGCACGGGGAGCTGTTTTTT.

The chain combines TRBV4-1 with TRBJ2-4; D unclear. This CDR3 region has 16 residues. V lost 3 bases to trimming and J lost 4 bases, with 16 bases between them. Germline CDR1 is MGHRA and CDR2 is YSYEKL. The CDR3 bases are TGCGCCAGCAGCCAGCCCAGTAAGGATGCAAAAAACATTCAGTACTTC. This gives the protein CASSQPSKDAKNIQYF.

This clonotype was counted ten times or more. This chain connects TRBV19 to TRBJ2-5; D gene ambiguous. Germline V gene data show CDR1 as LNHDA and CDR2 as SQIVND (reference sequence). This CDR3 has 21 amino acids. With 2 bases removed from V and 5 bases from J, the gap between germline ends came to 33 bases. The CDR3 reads CASSITPPLTLGRPPAETQYF. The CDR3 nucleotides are TGTGCCAGTAGTATAACCCCTCCGCTGACCCTAGGCAGGCCCCCCGCCGAGACCCAGTACTTC.

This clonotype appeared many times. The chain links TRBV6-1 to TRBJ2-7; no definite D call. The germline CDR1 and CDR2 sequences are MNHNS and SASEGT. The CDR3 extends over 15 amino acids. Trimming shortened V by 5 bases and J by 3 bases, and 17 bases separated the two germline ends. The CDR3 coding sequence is TGTGCCAGCAGTCCACAAAAAGACACCATCTACGAGCAGTACTTC. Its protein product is CASSPQKDTIYEQYF.

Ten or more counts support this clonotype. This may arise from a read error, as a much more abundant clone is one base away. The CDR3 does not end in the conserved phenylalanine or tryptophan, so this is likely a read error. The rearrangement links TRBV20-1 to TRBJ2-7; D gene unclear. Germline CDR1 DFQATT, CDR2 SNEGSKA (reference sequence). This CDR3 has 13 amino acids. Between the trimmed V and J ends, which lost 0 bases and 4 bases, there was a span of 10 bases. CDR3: CSARDTGLYEQYL. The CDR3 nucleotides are TGCAGTGCTAGAGATACGGGTCTGTACGAGCAGTACCTC.

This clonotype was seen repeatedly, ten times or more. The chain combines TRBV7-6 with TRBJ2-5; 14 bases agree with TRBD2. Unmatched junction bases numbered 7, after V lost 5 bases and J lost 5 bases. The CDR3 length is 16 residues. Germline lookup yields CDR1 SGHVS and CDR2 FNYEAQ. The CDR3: CASSKRLAGGVETQYF. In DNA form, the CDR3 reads TGTGCCAGCAGCAAACGACTAGCGGGAGGGGTTGAGACCCAGTACTTC.